This T cell receptor beta chain was sequenced during a study of OX40 agonist ivuxolimab in advanced cancers. Concerning this clone: Its cognate antigen is unknown.

The study, taken as a whole, reports: Part of the nonresponder group also had normalized T-cell clonal expansion that was low.

Profiling relied on immunoSEQ multiplex PCR, and the TCRdb table lists in-frame clones only, not all of them. The repertoire holds about 60,000 clones, with approximately 83% as singletons. Trimming took 5 bases from V and 4 from J, leaving 11 bases between them. This CDR3 contains 13 residues. CDR1 is SGHTA, CDR2 FQGNSA, per germline. The receptor comes from an adult with an advanced solid tumor such as melanoma, head and neck, liver or kidney cancer. Material: CD4+ or CD8+ T cells sorted from blood, obtained in a trial of the OX40 agonist ivuxolimab. The rearrangement links TRBV7-2 to TRBJ1-1, with D tentatively TRBD1 (6 bases). CDR3 sequence reads: CASSRGHITEAFF. The CDR3 DNA reads TGTGCCAGCAGCCGGGGGCATATCACTGAAGCTTTCTTT.